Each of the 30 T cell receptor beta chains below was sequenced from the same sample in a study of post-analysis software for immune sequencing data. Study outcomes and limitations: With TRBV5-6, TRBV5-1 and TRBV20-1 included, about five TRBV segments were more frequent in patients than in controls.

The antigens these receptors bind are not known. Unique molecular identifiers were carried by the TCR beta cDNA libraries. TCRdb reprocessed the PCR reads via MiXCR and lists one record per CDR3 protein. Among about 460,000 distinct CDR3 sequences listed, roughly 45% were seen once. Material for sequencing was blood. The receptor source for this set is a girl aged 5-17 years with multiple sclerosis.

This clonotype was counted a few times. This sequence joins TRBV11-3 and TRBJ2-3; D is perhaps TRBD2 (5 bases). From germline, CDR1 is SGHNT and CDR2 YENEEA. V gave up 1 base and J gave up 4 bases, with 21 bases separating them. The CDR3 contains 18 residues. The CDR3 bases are TGTGCCAGCAGCTTAGGAGTATCGGGGAGAACCGGGGCAGATACGCAGTATTTT. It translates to CASSLGVSGRTGADTQYF. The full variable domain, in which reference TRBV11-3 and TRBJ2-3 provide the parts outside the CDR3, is EAGVVQSPRYKIIEKKQPVAFWCNPISGHNTLYWYLQNLGQGPELLIRYENEEAVDDSQLPKDRFSAERLKGVDSTLKIQPAELGDSAVYLCASSLGVSGRTGADTQYFGPGTRLTVL.

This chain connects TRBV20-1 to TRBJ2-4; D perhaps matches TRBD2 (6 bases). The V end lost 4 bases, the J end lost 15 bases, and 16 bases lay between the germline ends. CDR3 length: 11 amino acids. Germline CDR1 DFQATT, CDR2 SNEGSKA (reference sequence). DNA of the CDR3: TGCAGTGCTACTAGCGCAGGTTTGGGGTACTTC. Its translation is CSATSAGLGYF.

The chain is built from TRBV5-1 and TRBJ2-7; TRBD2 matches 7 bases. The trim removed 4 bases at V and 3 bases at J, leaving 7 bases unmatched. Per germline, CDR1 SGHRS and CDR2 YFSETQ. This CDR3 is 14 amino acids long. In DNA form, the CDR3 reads TGCGCCAGCAGCAACAGGACTAGTTTCTACGAGCAGTACTTC. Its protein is CASSNRTSFYEQYF.

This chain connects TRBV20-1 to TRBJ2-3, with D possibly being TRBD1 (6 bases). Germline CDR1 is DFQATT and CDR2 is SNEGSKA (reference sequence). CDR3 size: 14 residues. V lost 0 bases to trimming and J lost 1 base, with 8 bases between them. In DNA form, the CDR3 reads TGCAGTGCTAGAGAACAGGGTGGCACAGATACGCAGTATTTT. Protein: CSAREQGGTDTQYF.

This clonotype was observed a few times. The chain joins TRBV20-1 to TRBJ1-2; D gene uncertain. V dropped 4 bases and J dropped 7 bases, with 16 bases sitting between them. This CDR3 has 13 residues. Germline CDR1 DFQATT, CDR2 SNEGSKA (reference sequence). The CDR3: CSAIPRRESGYTF. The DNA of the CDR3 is TGCAGTGCTATTCCTCGAAGGGAGAGTGGCTACACCTTC.

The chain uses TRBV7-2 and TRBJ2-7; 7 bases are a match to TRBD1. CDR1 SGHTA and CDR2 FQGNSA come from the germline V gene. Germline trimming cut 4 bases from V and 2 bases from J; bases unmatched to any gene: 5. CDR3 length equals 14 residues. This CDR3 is CASSSRDSTYEQYF. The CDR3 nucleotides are TGTGCCAGCAGCTCAAGGGACAGCACCTACGAGCAGTACTTC.

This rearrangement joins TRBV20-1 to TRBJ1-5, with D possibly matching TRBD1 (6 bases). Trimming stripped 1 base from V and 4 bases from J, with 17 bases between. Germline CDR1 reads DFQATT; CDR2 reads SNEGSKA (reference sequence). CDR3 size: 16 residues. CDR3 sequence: CSARGWPGTSNQPQHF. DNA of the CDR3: TGCAGTGCTAGAGGGTGGCCGGGGACATCAAATCAGCCCCAGCATTTT.

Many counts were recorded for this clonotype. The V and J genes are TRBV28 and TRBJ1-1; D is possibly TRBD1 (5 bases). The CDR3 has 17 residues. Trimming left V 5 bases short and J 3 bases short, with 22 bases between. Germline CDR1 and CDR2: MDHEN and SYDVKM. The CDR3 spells CASSQKFGATSHTEAFF. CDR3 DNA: TGTGCCAGCAGTCAGAAGTTTGGGGCGACGTCCCACACTGAAGCTTTCTTT.

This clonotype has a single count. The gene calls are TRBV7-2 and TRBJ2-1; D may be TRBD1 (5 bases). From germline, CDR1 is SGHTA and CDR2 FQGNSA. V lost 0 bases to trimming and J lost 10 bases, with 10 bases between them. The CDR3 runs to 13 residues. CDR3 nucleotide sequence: TGTGCCAGCAGCTTAGCGTGGGGCAGAGAGCAGTTCTTC. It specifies CASSLAWGREQFF. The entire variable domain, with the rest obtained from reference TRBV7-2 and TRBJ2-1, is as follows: GAGVSQSPSNKVTEKGKDVELRCDPISGHTALYWYRQSLGQGLEFLIYFQGNSAPDKSGLPSDRFSAERTGGSVSTLTIQRTQQEDSAVYLCASSLAWGREQFFGPGTRLTVL.

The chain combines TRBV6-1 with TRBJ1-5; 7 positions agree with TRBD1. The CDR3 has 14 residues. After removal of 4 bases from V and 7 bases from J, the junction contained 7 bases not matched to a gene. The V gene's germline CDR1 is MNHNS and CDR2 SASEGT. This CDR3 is CASSVANRGQPQHF. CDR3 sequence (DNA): TGTGCCAGCAGTGTCGCGAACAGGGGCCAGCCCCAGCATTTT.

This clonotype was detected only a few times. Written as DNA, the CDR3 is TGCAGTGCTAAGTTCCGACAGGCTAACTATGGCTACACCTTC. Translation: CSAKFRQANYGYTF. The V and J genes are TRBV20-1 and TRBJ1-2; possible D gene TRBD1, 6 bases. The CDR3 is 14 amino acids. Trimming removed 4 bases at V and 0 bases at J, with 12 bases between. The germline V gene has CDR1 DFQATT and CDR2 SNEGSKA (reference sequence).

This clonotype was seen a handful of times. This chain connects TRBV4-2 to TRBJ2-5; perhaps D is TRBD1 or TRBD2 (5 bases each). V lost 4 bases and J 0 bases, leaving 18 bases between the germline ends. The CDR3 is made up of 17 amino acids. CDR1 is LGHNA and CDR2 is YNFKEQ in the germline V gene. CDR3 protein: CASSPGGSVINQETQYF. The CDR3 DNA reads TGTGCCAGCAGCCCTGGGGGTAGCGTAATTAACCAAGAGACCCAGTACTTC.

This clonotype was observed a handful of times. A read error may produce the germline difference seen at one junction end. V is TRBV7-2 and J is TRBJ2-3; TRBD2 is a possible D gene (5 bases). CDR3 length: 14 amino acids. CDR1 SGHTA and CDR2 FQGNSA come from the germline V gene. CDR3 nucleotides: TGTGCCAGCAGGTTAGATCCTGGGAGTGGTACGCAGTATTTT. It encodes CASRLDPGSGTQYF.

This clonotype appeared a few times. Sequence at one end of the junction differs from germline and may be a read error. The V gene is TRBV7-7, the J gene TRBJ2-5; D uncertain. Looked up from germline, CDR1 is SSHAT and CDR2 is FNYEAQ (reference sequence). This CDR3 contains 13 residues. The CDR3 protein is CASSLDNQETQYF. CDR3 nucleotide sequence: TGTGCTAGCAGCTTAGACAACCAAGAGACCCAGTACTTC.

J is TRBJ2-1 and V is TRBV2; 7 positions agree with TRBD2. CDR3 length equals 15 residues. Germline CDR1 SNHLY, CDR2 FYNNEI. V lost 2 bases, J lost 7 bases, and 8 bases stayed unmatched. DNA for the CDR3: TGTGCCAGCAGTGAATGGGACTACCCGAGAAATGAGCAGTTCTTC. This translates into CASSEWDYPRNEQFF.

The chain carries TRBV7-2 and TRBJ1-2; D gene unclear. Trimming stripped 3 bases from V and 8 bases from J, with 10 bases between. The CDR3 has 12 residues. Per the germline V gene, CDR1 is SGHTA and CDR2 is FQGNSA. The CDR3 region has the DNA TGTGCCAGCAGCTTGTCCAGCTCGGGCTACACCTTC. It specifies CASSLSSSGYTF.

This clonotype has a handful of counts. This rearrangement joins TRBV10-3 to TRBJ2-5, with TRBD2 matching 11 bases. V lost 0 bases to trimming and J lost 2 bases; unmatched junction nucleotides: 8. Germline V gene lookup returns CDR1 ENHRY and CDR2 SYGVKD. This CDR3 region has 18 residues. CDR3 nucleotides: TGTGCCATCAGTGAGTCCCCTGGACTAGCGGGTCCACAAGAGACCCAGTACTTC. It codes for CAISESPGLAGPQETQYF.

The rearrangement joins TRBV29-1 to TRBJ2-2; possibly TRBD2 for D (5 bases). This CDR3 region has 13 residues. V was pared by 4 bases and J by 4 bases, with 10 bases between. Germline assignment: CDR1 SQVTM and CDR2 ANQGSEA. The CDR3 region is CSVAGDSTGELFF. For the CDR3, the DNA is TGCAGCGTTGCCGGGGATAGCACCGGGGAGCTGTTTTTT.

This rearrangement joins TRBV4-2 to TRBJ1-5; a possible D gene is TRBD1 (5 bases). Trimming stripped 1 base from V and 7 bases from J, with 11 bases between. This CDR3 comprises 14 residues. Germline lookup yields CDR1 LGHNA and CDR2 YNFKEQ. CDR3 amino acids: CASSQGWRDQPQHF. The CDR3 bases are TGTGCCAGCAGCCAAGGTTGGAGGGACCAGCCCCAGCATTTT.

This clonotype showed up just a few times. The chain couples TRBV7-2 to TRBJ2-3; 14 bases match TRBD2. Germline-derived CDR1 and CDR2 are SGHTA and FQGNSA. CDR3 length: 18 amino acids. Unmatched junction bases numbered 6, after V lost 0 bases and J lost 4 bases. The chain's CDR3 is CASSLAGLAGDISDTQYF. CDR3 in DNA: TGTGCCAGCAGCTTAGCGGGACTAGCGGGAGACATTTCAGATACGCAGTATTTT.

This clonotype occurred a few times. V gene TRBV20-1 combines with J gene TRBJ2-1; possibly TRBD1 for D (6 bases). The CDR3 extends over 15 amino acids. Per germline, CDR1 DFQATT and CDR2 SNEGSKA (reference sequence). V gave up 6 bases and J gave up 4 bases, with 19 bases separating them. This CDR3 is CSAHPVDRPYNEQFF. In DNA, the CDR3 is TGCAGTGCCCATCCCGTGGACAGACCGTACAATGAGCAGTTCTTC.

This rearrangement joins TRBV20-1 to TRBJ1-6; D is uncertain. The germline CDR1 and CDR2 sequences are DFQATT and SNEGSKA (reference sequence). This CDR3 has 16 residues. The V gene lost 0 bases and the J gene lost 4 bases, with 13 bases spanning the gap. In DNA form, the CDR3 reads TGCAGTGCTAGAGATCTAGGAGGGAAATATAATTCACCCCTCCACTTT. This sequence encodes CSARDLGGKYNSPLHF.

CDR3 loop: CASSSGRGRGSNQPQHF. Written as DNA, the CDR3 is TGTGCCAGCAGTTCCGGCAGGGGCCGAGGGAGCAATCAGCCCCAGCATTTT. The J gene is TRBJ1-5, the V gene TRBV27; D may be TRBD1 (6 bases). The CDR3 has 17 amino acids. Germline V gene sequence: CDR1 MNHEY, CDR2 SMNVEV (reference sequence). Trimming took 4 bases from V and 1 from J, leaving 17 bases between them.

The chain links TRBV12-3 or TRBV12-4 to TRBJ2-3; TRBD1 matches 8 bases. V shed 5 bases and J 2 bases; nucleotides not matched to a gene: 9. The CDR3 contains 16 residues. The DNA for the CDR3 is TGTGCCAGCAGTGGACGGACAGGGTCGGTCACAGATACGCAGTATTTT. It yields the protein CASSGRTGSVTDTQYF.

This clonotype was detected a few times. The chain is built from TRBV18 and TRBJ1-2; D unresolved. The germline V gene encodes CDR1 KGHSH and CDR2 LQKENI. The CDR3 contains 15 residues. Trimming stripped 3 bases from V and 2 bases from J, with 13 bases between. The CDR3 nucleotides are TGTGCCAGCTCACCCTTTGAGAGACCCAACTATGGCTACACCTTC. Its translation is CASSPFERPNYGYTF.

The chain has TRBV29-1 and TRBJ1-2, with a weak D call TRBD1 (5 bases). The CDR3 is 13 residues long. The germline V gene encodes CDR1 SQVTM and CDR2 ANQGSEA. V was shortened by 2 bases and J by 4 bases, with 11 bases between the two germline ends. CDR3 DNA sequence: TGCAGCGTTGAACCGGGGGGGGGCTATGGCTACACCTTC. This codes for CSVEPGGGYGYTF.

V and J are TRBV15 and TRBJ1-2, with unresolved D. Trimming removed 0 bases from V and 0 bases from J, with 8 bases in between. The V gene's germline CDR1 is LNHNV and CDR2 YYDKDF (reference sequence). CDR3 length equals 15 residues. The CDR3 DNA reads TGTGCCACCAGCAGAGATATCCTCTCTAACTATGGCTACACCTTC. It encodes CATSRDILSNYGYTF.

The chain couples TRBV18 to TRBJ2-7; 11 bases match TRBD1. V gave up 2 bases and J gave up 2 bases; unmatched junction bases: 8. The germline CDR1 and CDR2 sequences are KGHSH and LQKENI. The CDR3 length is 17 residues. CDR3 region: CASSPMTGQGGAYEQYF. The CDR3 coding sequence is TGTGCCAGCTCACCAATGACGGGACAGGGGGGAGCCTACGAGCAGTACTTC.

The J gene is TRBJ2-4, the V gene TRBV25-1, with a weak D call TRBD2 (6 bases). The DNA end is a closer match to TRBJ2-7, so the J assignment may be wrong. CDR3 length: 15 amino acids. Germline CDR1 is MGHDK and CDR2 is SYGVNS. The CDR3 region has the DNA TGTGCCAGCAGTGAGGAGGGGATAACTCGAGACGAGCAGTACTTC. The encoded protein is CASSEEGITRDEQYF.

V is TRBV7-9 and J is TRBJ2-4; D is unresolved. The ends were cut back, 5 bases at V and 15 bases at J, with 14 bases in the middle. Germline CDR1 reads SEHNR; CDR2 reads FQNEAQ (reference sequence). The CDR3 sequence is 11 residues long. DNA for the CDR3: TGTGCCAGCAGCAGTTCGAGCCGCGGGTACTTC. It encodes CASSSSSRGYF.